This T cell receptor (beta chain) was observed in a study of blood T cell repertoires in COVID-19 (dated by TCRdb to 2020 to 2021). At the level of the whole study: Collaborator samples came from the United States, Italy and Spain and covered acute and convalescent phases of COVID-19. Subjects who had been exposed to COVID-19, were actively infected with it, or had recovered from it provided the deeply sampled blood TCRbeta repertoires that made up the dataset. A de-identified subject ID, COVID-19 status, age in years and sex were almost always included in the sample metadata. The material from the prospective study consisted of cDNA or gDNA derived from T cells, B-cell-depleted T cells, or PBMCs. The samples were drawn from two sources: the first 160 participants of the ongoing ImmuneRACE study, and 1,000 to 1,500 subjects contributed by 6 global collaborators. Where available, HLA class I and class II types were taken from metadata supplied by the sample provider and were not determined by assay-based typing. A freely available public database, intended as a resource for researchers studying the immune response to SARS-CoV-2, is where the repertoires were released.

In the case of this clone: Its specific antigen is unknown. No quality values exist for individual bases; no much larger clone is one base distant.

On the study overall, not on this receptor specifically: The quantity of clinical and demographic metadata differed by source and by participant and was supplied without curation.

The immunoSEQ Assay, a bias-controlled multiplex PCR, was used to amplify TCRbeta CDR3 regions from genomic DNA. The authors' pipeline ran thus. Within the assay, amplification of reference gene primers was used to estimate how many nucleated cells each sample contained. To quantify the absolute abundance of each unique TCRbeta CDR3 rearrangement, sequence reads were collapsed and filtered. For each sample, productive Simpson clonality was calculated by taking the square root of Simpson's diversity index across productive rearrangements. TCRdb mirrors the immuneACCESS table, restricted to in-frame sequences. Some clones are absent from its copies; in checked studies, under half trace to an unresolved V gene, and the reason for the others is unknown. Clonal size and the V and J genes are those of that table, whereas D and trimming came from the DNA. The table for this sample lists 75,000 to 85,000 clones; almost 85% of them were counted only once. The ten largest clonotypes hold around 7.2% of the sample.

From the cysteine through the phenylalanine, the CDR3 covers 15 amino acids. Only CDR3 DNA is held: 45 bases, read in frame from base 1. V and J are truncated by 2 bases and 5 bases respectively, leaving an intervening sequence of 13 bases. CDR1 and CDR2 are read off the germline V gene as KGHSH and LQKENI. The collaborating institutions used their own protocols to collect whole blood in K2EDTA tubes. For TCRbeta analysis, collaborators shipped samples as frozen whole blood, isolated PBMCs, or DNA extracted from either of those sample types. This receptor chain uses TRBV18 and TRBJ2-1; a tentative D call is TRBD1 (6 bases match). The TCR originated in a human donor in a cohort sampled during active COVID-19. Sequenced: peripheral blood. The CDR3 is CASSPRGLKNNEQFF. The DNA sequence follows: TGTGCCAGCTCACCAAGGGGGTTGAAAAACAATGAGCAGTTCTTC.